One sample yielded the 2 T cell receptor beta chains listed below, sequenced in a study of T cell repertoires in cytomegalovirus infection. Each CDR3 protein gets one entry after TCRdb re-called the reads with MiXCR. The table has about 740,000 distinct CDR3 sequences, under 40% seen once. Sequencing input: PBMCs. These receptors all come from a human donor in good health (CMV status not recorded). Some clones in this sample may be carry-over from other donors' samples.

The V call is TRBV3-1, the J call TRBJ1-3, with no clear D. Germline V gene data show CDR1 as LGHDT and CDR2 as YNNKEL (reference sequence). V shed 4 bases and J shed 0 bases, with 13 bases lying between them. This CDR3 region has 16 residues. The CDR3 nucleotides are TGTGCCAGCAGCCCCTCCGTAGCATACTCTGGAAACACCATATATTTT. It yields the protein CASSPSVAYSGNTIYF.

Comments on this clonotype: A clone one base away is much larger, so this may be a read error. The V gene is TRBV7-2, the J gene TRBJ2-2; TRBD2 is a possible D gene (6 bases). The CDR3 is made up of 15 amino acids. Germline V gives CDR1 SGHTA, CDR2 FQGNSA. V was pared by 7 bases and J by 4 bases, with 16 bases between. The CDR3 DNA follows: TGTGCCAGCACCCTCCAGTGGGGAGGCACCGGGGAGCTGTTTTTT. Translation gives CASTLQWGGTGELFF.